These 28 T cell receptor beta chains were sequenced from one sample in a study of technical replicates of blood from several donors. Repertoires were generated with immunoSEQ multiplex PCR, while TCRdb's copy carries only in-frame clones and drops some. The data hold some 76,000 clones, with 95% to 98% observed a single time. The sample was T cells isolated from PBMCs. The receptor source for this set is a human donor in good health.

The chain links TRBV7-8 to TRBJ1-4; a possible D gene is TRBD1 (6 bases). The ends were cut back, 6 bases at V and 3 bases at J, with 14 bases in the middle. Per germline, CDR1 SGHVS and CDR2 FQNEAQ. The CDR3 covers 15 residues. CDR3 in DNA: TGTGCCAGCAGGACTAGCAGGGGAGCTAATGAAAAACTGTTTTTT. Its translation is CASRTSRGANEKLFF.

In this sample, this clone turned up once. CDR3 DNA: TGTGCCAGCAATTCGCTAGCGGGAAGGACCCAGTACTTC. This gives the protein CASNSLAGRTQYF. The chain employs TRBV7-2 and TRBJ2-5; 9 nucleotides agree with TRBD2. The germline V gene encodes CDR1 SGHTA and CDR2 FQGNSA. After removal of 7 bases from V and 7 bases from J, the junction contained 7 bases not matched to a gene. CDR3 size: 13 residues.

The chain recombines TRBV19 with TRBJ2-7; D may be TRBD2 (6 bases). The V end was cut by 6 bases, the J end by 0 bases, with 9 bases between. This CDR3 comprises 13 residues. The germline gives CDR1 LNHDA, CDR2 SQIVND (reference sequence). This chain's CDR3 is CASSFGSSYEQYF. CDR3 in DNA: TGTGCCAGTAGCTTCGGGAGCTCCTACGAGCAGTACTTC.

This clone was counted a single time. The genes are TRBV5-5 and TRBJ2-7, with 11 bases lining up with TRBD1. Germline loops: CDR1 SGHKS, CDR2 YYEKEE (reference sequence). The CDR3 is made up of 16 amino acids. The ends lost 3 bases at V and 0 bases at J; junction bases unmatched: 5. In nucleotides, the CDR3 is TGTGCCAGCAGCTGGACAGGGGGCCCCCTCTCCTACGAGCAGTACTTC. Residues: CASSWTGGPLSYEQYF.

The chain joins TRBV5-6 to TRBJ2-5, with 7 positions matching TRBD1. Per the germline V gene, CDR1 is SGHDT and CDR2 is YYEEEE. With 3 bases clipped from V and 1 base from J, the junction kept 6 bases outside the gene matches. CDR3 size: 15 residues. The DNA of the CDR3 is TGTGCCAGCAGCTCTGGACAGGTCACCCAAGAGACCCAGTACTTC. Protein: CASSSGQVTQETQYF.

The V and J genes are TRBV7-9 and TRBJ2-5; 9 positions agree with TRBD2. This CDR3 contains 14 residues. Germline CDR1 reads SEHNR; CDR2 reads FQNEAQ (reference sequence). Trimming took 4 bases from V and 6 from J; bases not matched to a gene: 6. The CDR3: CASSSGTSSKTQYF. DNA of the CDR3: TGTGCCAGCAGCTCCGGGACTAGCTCGAAGACCCAGTACTTC.

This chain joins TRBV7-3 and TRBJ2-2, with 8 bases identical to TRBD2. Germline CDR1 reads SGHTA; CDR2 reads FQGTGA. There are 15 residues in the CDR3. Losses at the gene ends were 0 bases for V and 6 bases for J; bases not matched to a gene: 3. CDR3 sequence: CASSLTGRAAGELFF. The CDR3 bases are TGTGCCAGCAGCTTAACCGGGAGGGCCGCCGGGGAGCTGTTTTTT.

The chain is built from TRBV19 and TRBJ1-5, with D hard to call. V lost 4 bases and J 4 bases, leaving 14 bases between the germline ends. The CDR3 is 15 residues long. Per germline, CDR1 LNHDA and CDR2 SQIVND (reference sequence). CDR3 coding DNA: TGTGCCAGTAGTAGGTCCGCCGCGCCTAATCAGCCCCAGCATTTT. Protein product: CASSRSAAPNQPQHF.

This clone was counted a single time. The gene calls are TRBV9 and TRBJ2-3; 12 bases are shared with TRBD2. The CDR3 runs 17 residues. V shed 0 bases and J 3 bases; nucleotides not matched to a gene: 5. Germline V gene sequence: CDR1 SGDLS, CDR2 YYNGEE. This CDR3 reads CASSVERTSGDTDTQYF. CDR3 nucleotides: TGTGCCAGCAGCGTAGAAAGGACTAGCGGGGATACAGATACGCAGTATTTT.

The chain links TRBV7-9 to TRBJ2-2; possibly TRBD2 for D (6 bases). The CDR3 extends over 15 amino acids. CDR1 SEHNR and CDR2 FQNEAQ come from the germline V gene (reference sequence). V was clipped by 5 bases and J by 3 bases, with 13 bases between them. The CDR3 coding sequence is TGTGCCAGCAGCGGACGGGACTCATACACCGGGGAGCTGTTTTTT. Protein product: CASSGRDSYTGELFF.

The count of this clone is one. CDR3: CASSILRDSMNTEAFF. For the CDR3, the DNA is TGTGCCAGTAGTATCCTCAGAGACAGCATGAACACTGAAGCTTTCTTT. J is TRBJ1-1 and V is TRBV19; D is perhaps TRBD1 (5 bases). The CDR3 consists of 16 residues. Germline V gene data show CDR1 as LNHDA and CDR2 as SQIVND (reference sequence). The germline V and J ends were trimmed by 3 bases and 0 bases, with 14 bases remaining between them.

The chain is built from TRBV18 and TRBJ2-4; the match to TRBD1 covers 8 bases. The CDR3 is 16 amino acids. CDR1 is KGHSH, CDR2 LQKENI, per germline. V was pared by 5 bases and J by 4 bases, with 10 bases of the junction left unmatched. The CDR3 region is CASSFQRDRLKNIQYF. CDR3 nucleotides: TGTGCCAGCTCATTCCAAAGGGACAGGCTAAAAAACATTCAGTACTTC.

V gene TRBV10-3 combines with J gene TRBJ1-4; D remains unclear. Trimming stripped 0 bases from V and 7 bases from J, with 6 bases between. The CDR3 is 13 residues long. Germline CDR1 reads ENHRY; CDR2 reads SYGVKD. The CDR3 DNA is TGTGCCATCAGTGAGTCCCGAGTTGAAAAACTGTTTTTT. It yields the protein CAISESRVEKLFF.

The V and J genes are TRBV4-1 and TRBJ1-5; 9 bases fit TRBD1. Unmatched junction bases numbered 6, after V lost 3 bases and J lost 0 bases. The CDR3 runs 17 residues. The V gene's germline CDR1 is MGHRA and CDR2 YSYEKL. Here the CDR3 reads CASSQVTTGGSNQPQHF. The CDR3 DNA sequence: TGCGCCAGCAGCCAGGTAACGACAGGGGGTAGCAATCAGCCCCAGCATTTT.

CDR3 in amino acids: CASSLARGNTEAFF. For the CDR3, the DNA is TGTGCCAGCAGTTTAGCCAGGGGGAACACTGAAGCTTTCTTT. The J gene is TRBJ1-1, the V gene TRBV6-5; possibly TRBD1 for D (6 bases). The ends were cut back, 4 bases at V and 1 base at J, with 10 bases in the middle. Germline-derived CDR1 and CDR2 are MNHEY and SVGAGI. The CDR3 contains 14 residues.

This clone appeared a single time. CDR3 residues: CASSYRDVNYNEQFF. CDR3 DNA sequence: TGTGCCAGCAGCTACAGGGACGTCAACTACAATGAGCAGTTCTTC. This chain uses TRBV7-6 with TRBJ2-1; D is possibly TRBD1 (6 bases). V was cut by 4 bases and J by 3 bases, with 13 bases left in between. The CDR3 has 15 amino acids. CDR1 and CDR2 from the germline V gene are SGHVS and FNYEAQ.

CDR3 in DNA: TGTGCCAGTAATCTCGGTCCTAATCAGCCCCAGCATTTT. Translating gives CASNLGPNQPQHF. V and J are TRBV19 and TRBJ1-5; D is undetermined. Trimming took 7 bases from V and 4 from J, leaving 11 bases between them. CDR3 size: 13 residues. Germline V CDR1 and CDR2: LNHDA, SQIVND (reference sequence).

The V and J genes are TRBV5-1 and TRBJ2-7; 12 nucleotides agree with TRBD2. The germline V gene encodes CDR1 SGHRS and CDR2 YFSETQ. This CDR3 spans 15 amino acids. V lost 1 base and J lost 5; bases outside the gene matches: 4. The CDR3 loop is CASSLLTSGSHEQYF. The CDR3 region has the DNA TGCGCCAGCAGCTTGTTGACTAGCGGGAGCCACGAGCAGTACTTC.

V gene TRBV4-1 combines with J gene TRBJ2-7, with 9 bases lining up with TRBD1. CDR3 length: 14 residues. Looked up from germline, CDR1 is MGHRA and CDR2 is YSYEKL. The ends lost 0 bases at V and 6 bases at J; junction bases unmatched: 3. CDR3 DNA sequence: TGCGCCAGCAGCCAAGATGGGGGACAGGGCGAGCAGTACTTC. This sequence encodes CASSQDGGQGEQYF.

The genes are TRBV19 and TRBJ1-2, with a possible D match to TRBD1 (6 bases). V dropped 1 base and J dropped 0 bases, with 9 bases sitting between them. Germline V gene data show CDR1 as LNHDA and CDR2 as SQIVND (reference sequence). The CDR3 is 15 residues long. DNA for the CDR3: TGTGCCAGTAGTATAGGGACAGATTCTAACTATGGCTACACCTTC. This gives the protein CASSIGTDSNYGYTF.

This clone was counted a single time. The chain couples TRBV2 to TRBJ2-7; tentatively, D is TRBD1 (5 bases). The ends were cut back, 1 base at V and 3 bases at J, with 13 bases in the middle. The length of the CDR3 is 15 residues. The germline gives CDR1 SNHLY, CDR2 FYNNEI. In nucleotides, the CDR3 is TGTGCCAGCAGTGAAGAACAGGAAAATTACTACGAGCAGTACTTC. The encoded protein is CASSEEQENYYEQYF.

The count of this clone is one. The CDR3 nucleotides are TGTGCCATCAGACAGGGGAGCTCTGGAAACACCATATATTTT. Protein product: CAIRQGSSGNTIYF. V gene TRBV10-3 combines with J gene TRBJ1-3, with 7 positions matching TRBD1. J lost 0 bases, V lost 6 bases, and 2 bases had no gene match. The CDR3 spans 14 residues. Germline V lookup: CDR1 ENHRY, CDR2 SYGVKD.

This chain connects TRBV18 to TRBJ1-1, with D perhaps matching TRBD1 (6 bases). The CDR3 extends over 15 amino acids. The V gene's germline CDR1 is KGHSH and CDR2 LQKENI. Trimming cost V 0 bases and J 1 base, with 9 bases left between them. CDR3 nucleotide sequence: TGTGCCAGCTCACCACCCACAGGGCAGAACACTGAAGCTTTCTTT. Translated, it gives CASSPPTGQNTEAFF. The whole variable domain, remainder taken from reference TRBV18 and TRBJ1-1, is NAGVMQNPRHLVRRRGQEARLRCSPMKGHSHVYWYRQLPEEGLKFMVYLQKENIIDESGMPKERFSAEFPKEGPSILRIQQVVRGDSAAYFCASSPPTGQNTEAFFGQGTRLTVV.

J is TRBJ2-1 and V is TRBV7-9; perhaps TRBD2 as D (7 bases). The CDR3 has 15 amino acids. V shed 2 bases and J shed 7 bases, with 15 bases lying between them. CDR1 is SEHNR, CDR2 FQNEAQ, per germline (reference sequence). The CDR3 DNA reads TGTGCCAGCAGCTTAACTAGGGGGAGGGAAAATGAGCAGTTCTTC. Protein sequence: CASSLTRGRENEQFF.

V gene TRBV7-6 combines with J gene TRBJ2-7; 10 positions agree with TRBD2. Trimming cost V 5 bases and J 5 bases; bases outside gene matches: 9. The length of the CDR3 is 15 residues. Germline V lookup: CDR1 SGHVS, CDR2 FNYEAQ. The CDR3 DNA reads TGTGCCAGCAGCCCCTTAGCGGGAGGCTCGGACGAGCAGTACTTC. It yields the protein CASSPLAGGSDEQYF. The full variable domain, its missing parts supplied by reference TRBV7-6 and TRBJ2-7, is GAGVSQSPRYKVTKRGQDVALRCDPISGHVSLYWYRQALGQGPEFLTYFNYEAQQDKSGLPNDRFSAERPEGSISTLTIQRTEQRDSAMYRCASSPLAGGSDEQYFGPGTRLTVT.

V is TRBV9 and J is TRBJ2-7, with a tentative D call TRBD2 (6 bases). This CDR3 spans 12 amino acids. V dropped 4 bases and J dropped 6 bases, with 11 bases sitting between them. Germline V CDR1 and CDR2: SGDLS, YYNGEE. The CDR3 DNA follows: TGTGCCAGCAGCCTGGGGGGTTCCGAGCAGTACTTC. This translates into CASSLGGSEQYF.

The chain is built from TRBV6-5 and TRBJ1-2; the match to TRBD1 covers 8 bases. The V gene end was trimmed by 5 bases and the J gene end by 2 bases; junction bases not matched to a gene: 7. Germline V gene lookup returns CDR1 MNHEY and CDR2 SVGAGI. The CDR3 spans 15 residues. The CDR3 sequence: CASSNRGDRNYGYTF. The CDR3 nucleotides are TGTGCCAGCAGTAACAGGGGGGATCGGAACTATGGCTACACCTTC.

In DNA form, the CDR3 reads TGTGCCAGCAGCTTACTAGCAGTCACCGGGGAGCTGTTTTTT. Its protein is CASSLLAVTGELFF. J is TRBJ2-2 and V is TRBV7-8; maybe TRBD2 (5 bases). Between the trimmed V and J ends, which lost 2 bases and 4 bases, there was a span of 8 bases. The CDR3 contains 14 residues. Germline CDR1 is SGHVS and CDR2 is FQNEAQ.